This T cell receptor beta chain comes out of a study of blood T cell repertoires in COVID-19. Authors' methods: Amplifying reference gene primers gave estimates of nucleated cell counts. Profiled with immunoSEQ multiplex PCR; TCRdb holds only in-frame clones, not every one. V and J calls and clone size are given by that table; D and trimming were obtained from the DNA. Among some 90,000 clones, about nine tenths were seen once, and the ten largest hold roughly 4%. V was clipped by 2 bases and J by 5 bases, with 18 bases between them. This CDR3 has 16 residues. The germline CDR1 and CDR2 sequences are LNHNV and YYDKDF (reference sequence).

This chain joins TRBV15 and TRBJ2-5, with D tentatively TRBD2 (7 bases). Material for sequencing was peripheral blood. The sequence was obtained from a woman aged 50 to 60 in a cohort sampled during active COVID-19. CDR3 protein: CATSRSEGGRLETQYF. The DNA of the CDR3 is TGTGCCACCAGCAGATCCGAGGGGGGGAGGCTGGAGACCCAGTACTTC. The full variable domain, in which reference TRBV15 and TRBJ2-5 provide the parts outside the CDR3, is DAMVIQNPRYQVTQFGKPVTLSCSQTLNHNVMYWYQQKSSQAPKLLFHYYDKDFNNEADTPDNFQSRRPNTSFCFLDIRSPGLGDTAMYLCATSRSEGGRLETQYFGPGTRLLVL.